One and the same sample provided the 12 T cell receptor beta chains below, sequenced in a study. Repertoires were generated with immunoSEQ multiplex PCR, while TCRdb's copy carries only in-frame clones and drops some. The data hold 60,000 to 75,000 clones, with around 95% observed a single time. Sequencing was done on a sample of PBMCs. These receptors were collected from a man aged 35 to 55 with rheumatoid arthritis.

V is TRBV5-1 and J is TRBJ1-4; D gene unclear. The CDR3 is made up of 13 amino acids. Deletions cut 1 base from V and 8 bases from J, with 9 bases between. Germline-derived CDR1 and CDR2 are SGHRS and YFSETQ. For the CDR3, the DNA is TGCGCCAGCAGCTTGCTAGGGTCGGAAAAACTGTTTTTT. This translates into CASSLLGSEKLFF.

The rearrangement joins TRBV18 to TRBJ2-7; D tentatively reads TRBD1 or TRBD2 (5 bases each). CDR1 KGHSH and CDR2 LQKENI come from the germline V gene. The CDR3 has 15 residues. V lost 0 bases and J lost 0, with 9 bases in between. CDR3 region: CASSPPEGYSYEQYF. CDR3 DNA: TGTGCCAGCTCACCACCTGAGGGGTACTCCTACGAGCAGTACTTC.

The chain carries TRBV20-1 and TRBJ2-7; tentative D call: TRBD2 (6 bases). Germline V lookup: CDR1 DFQATT, CDR2 SNEGSKA (reference sequence). V shed 3 bases and J shed 0 bases, with 12 bases lying between them. This CDR3 spans 14 amino acids. The CDR3 coding sequence is TGCAGTGCTAGTTGGGTCGGGAGCTCCTACGAGCAGTACTTC. Its translation is CSASWVGSSYEQYF.

The rearrangement uses TRBV28 and TRBJ2-7; D may be TRBD2 (5 bases). Germline V lookup: CDR1 MDHEN, CDR2 SYDVKM. The CDR3 extends over 15 amino acids. Between the trimmed V and J ends, which lost 5 bases and 2 bases, there was a span of 16 bases. The CDR3 sequence: CASSRFEGRAYEQYF. For the CDR3, the DNA is TGTGCCAGCAGTCGCTTTGAGGGTCGAGCCTACGAGCAGTACTTC.

The V and J genes are TRBV5-1 and TRBJ2-7, with D possibly being TRBD1 or TRBD2 (5 bases each). Germline V lookup: CDR1 SGHRS, CDR2 YFSETQ. This CDR3 is 15 amino acids long. V was clipped by 0 bases and J by 3 bases, with 13 bases between them. CDR3 sequence reads: CASSLAPGPYYEQYF. The CDR3 DNA follows: TGCGCCAGCAGCTTGGCCCCGGGGCCCTACTACGAGCAGTACTTC.

This chain joins TRBV15 and TRBJ2-1; 7 nucleotides line up with TRBD1. With V trimmed by 5 bases and J by 6 bases, 4 bases remained unmatched. Germline CDR1 and CDR2: LNHNV and YYDKDF (reference sequence). This CDR3 contains 13 residues. The CDR3 DNA follows: TGTGCCACCAGCCGACGACAGGGCAATGAGCAGTTCTTC. Translated: CATSRRQGNEQFF.

The chain employs TRBV5-5 and TRBJ2-7; D gene uncertain. From germline, CDR1 is SGHKS and CDR2 YYEKEE (reference sequence). The CDR3 totals 14 residues. V lost 3 bases to trimming and J lost 0 bases, with 10 bases between them. The CDR3: CASSYGLRSYEQYF. For the CDR3, the DNA is TGTGCCAGCAGCTACGGGCTCCGCTCCTACGAGCAGTACTTC.

This chain links TRBV28 with TRBJ2-7; D gene ambiguous. CDR1 and CDR2 (germline): MDHEN, SYDVKM. V lost 4 bases and J 0 bases, leaving 10 bases between the germline ends. The CDR3 loop spans 14 amino acids. The DNA for the CDR3 is TGTGCCAGCAGTTACGAGCGCCACTCCTACGAGCAGTACTTC. Translating it yields CASSYERHSYEQYF. Drawing the rest from reference TRBV28 and TRBJ2-7, the complete variable domain is DVKVTQSSRYLVKRTGEKVFLECVQDMDHENMFWYRQDPGLGLRLIYFSYDVKMKEKGDIPEGYSVSREKKERFSLILESASTNQTSMYLCASSYERHSYEQYFGPGTRLTVT.

The chain links TRBV2 to TRBJ1-3; weak D call: TRBD1 (5 bases). Germline V gene lookup returns CDR1 SNHLY and CDR2 FYNNEI. The CDR3 runs to 13 residues. Trimming pared 8 bases from V and 0 bases from J, leaving 8 bases between. As DNA, the CDR3 is TGTGCCAGCCGGGGGGACTCTGGAAACACCATATATTTT. Translating gives CASRGDSGNTIYF.

This chain joins TRBV18 and TRBJ2-2; a possible D gene is TRBD1 (5 bases). The CDR3 covers 20 residues. The V gene lost 0 bases and the J gene lost 5 bases, with 25 bases spanning the gap. Germline assignment: CDR1 KGHSH and CDR2 LQKENI. CDR3 DNA sequence: TGTGCCAGCTCACCACCGTCAGAAAGGGCCAACAGGCGACGGACCGGGGAGCTGTTTTTT. Encoded protein: CASSPPSERANRRRTGELFF. Supplemented by reference TRBV18 and TRBJ2-2, the full variable domain reads NAGVMQNPRHLVRRRGQEARLRCSPMKGHSHVYWYRQLPEEGLKFMVYLQKENIIDESGMPKERFSAEFPKEGPSILRIQQVVRGDSAAYFCASSPPSERANRRRTGELFFGEGSRLTVL.

The J gene is TRBJ1-4, the V gene TRBV3-1 (or the pseudogene TRBV3-2); TRBD1 matches at 9 bases. From germline, CDR1 is LGHDT and CDR2 YNNKEL (reference sequence). The length of the CDR3 is 17 residues. With V trimmed by 4 bases and J by 0 bases, 6 bases remained unmatched. The CDR3 loop is CASSRRTGETTNEKLFF. The CDR3 bases are TGTGCCAGCAGCCGACGGACAGGGGAAACAACTAATGAAAAACTGTTTTTT.

This rearrangement joins TRBV5-8 to TRBJ2-7; no reliable D call. CDR1 is SGHTS, CDR2 YDEGEE, per germline. Trimming left V 4 bases short and J 0 bases short, with 8 bases between. The CDR3 length is 13 residues. Here the CDR3 reads CASSIMYSYEQYF. CDR3 nucleotide sequence: TGTGCCAGCAGCATAATGTACTCCTACGAGCAGTACTTC.